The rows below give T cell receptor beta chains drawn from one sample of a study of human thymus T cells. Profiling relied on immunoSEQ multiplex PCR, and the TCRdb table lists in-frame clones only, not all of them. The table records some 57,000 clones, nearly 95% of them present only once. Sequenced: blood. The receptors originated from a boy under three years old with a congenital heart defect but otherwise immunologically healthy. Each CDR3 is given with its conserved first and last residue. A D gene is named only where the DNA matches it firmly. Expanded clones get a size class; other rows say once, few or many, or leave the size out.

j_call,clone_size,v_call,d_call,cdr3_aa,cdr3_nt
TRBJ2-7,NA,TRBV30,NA,CAWSGGEEREQYF,TGTGCCTGGAGTGGGGGAGAAGAGCGCGAGCAGTACTTC
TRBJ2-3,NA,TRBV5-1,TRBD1,CASSLDTGADTQYF,TGCGCCAGCAGCTTGGACACAGGGGCTGATACGCAGTATTTT
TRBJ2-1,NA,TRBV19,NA,CASSIVWTNRLGTRNEQFF,TGTGCCAGTAGTATAGTCTGGACTAACCGGCTAGGGACACGGAATGAGCAGTTCTTC
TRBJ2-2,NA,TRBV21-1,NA,CASSPRSGYTGELFF,TGTGCCAGCAGCCCCCGTTCGGGGTACACCGGGGAGCTGTTTTTT
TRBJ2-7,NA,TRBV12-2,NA,CASRPGDCESYEQYF,TGTGCAAGTCGCCCGGGCGACTGCGAATCCTACGAGCAGTACTTC
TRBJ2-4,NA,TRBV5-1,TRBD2,CASSLEGGRNIQYF,TGCGCCAGCAGCTTGGAGGGCGGGAGAAACATTCAGTACTTC
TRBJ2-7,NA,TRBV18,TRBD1,CASSPLGGQGVDEQYF,TGTGCCAGCTCACCACTCGGGGGACAGGGGGTTGACGAGCAGTACTTC
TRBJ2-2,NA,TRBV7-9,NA,CASSPAYGNTGELFF,TGTGCCAGCAGCCCAGCGTACGGTAACACCGGGGAGCTGTTTTTT
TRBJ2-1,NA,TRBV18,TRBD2,CASSPLPRLAGVNEQFF,TGTGCCAGCTCACCCCTACCCAGGCTAGCGGGAGTTAATGAGCAGTTCTTC
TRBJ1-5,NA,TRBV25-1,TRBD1,CASSDGTGGRGQPQHF,TGTGCCAGCAGTGACGGGACAGGGGGGCGAGGTCAGCCCCAGCATTTT
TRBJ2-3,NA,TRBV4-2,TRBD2,CASSQVAGGTDTQYF,TGTGCCAGCAGCCAAGTCGCGGGAGGGACAGATACGCAGTATTTT
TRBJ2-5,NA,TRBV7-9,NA,CASSSTGSLLETQYF,TGTGCCAGCAGCTCGACTGGAAGCTTACTAGAGACCCAGTACTTC
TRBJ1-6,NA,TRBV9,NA,CASSEGPGPDNSPLHF,TGTGCCAGCAGCGAGGGGCCGGGACCGGATAATTCACCCCTCCACTTT
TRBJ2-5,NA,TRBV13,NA,CASSLVRAGETQYF,TGTGCCAGCAGCTTAGTCCGGGCGGGAGAGACCCAGTACTTC
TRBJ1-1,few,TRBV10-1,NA,CASAGTEAFF,TGCGCCAGCGCCGGCACTGAAGCTTTCTTT
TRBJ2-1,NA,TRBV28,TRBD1,CASRTGGSINEQFF,TGTGCCAGCAGGACAGGGGGGAGCATCAATGAGCAGTTCTTC
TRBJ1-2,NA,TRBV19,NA,CASIAHRAGGYGYTF,TGTGCCAGTATCGCCCACAGGGCGGGAGGCTATGGCTACACCTTC
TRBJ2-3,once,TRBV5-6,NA,CASIFTTGSLSTDTQYF,TGTGCCAGCATCTTCACTACAGGGAGCCTCTCCACAGATACGCAGTATTTT
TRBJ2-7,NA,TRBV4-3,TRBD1,CASSQHPGQGYEQYF,TGCGCCAGCAGCCAACACCCGGGACAGGGATACGAGCAGTACTTC
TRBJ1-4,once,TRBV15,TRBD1,CATSRGGDRGEKLFF,TGTGCCACCAGCAGAGGAGGGGACAGGGGTGAAAAACTGTTTTTT
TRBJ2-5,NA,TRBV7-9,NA,CASSLGGQETQYF,TGTGCCAGCAGCTTAGGGGGTCAAGAGACCCAGTACTTC
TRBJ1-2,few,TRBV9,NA,CASSVGRAPSYGYTF,TGTGCCAGCAGCGTAGGGAGAGCCCCAAGCTATGGCTACACCTTC
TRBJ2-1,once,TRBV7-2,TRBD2,CAASNGGAYNEQFF,TGTGCCGCCAGCAACGGGGGGGCCTACAATGAGCAGTTCTTC
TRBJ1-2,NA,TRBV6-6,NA,CASSYSGHNYGYTF,TGTGCCAGCAGTTACTCGGGACATAACTATGGCTACACCTTC
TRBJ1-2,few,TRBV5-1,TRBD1,CASSLVGGDYGYTF,TGCGCCAGCAGCTTGGTAGGGGGCGACTATGGCTACACCTTC
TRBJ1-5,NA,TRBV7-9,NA,CASSPGVNQPQHF,TGTGCCAGCAGTCCCGGCGTTAATCAGCCCCAGCATTTT
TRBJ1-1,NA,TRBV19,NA,CASNLGWNTEAFF,TGTGCCAGTAACTTAGGGTGGAACACTGAAGCTTTCTTT
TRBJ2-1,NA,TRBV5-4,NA,CASSLDGGSYNEQFF,TGTGCCAGCAGCTTGGACGGGGGCTCCTACAATGAGCAGTTCTTC
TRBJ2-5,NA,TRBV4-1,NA,CASSQVVTETQYF,TGCGCCAGCAGCCAGGTAGTTACGGAGACCCAGTACTTC
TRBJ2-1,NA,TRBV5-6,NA,CASTGTGSYNEQFF,TGTGCCAGCACCGGGACTGGCTCCTACAATGAGCAGTTCTTC
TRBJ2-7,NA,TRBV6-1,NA,CASSAGGGGYEQYF,TGTGCCAGCAGTGCGGGCGGAGGGGGCTACGAGCAGTACTTC
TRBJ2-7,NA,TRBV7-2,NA,CASSLGPNYEQYF,TGTGCCAGCAGCTTAGGGCCTAACTACGAGCAGTACTTC
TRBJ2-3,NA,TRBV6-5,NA,CASSLKAGLIDTQYF,TGTGCCAGCAGTTTAAAAGCGGGTTTGATAGATACGCAGTATTTT
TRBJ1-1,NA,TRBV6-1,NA,CASSQGRLVSEAFF,TGTGCCAGCAGCCAGGGACGTCTGGTTTCTGAAGCTTTCTTT
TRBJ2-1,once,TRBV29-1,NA,CSVPGVNEQFF,TGCAGCGTCCCAGGGGTTAATGAGCAGTTCTTC
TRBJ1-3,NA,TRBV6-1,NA,CASSEAPRTGNTIYF,TGTGCCAGCAGTGAAGCGCCCCGGACTGGAAACACCATATATTTT
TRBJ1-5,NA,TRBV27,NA,CASSSGGFSNQPQHF,TGTGCCAGCAGTTCGGGGGGCTTTAGCAATCAGCCCCAGCATTTT
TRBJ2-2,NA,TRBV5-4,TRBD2,CASSSGTSGSFSTGELFF,TGTGCCAGCAGCTCCGGGACTAGCGGGAGCTTTTCTACCGGGGAGCTGTTTTTT
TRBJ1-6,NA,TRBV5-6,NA,CASSLISSSPLHF,TGTGCCAGCAGCTTGATCTCTAGTTCACCCCTCCACTTT
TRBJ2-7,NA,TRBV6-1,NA,CASSEVPTYEQYF,TGTGCCAGCAGTGAAGTCCCCACTTACGAGCAGTACTTC
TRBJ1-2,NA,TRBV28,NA,CASSLSNYGYTF,TGTGCCAGCAGTTTGTCGAACTATGGCTACACCTTC
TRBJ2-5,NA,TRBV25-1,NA,CASSDYGVRETQYF,TGTGCCAGCAGTGATTACGGGGTTCGAGAGACCCAGTACTTC
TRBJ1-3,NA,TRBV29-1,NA,CSGGDIGNTIYF,TGCAGCGGGGGGGACATTGGAAACACCATATATTTT
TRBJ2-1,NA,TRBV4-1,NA,CASSQEEGNNEQFF,TGCGCCAGCAGCCAAGAGGAGGGAAACAATGAGCAGTTCTTC
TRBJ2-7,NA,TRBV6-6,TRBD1,CASSWGDRGVEQYF,TGTGCCAGCAGTTGGGGGGACAGGGGCGTCGAGCAGTACTTC
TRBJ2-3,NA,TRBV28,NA,CASSFVRSRADTQYF,TGTGCCAGCAGTTTTGTGCGCAGCAGGGCAGATACGCAGTATTTT
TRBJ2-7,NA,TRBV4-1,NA,CASSAWNGAYEQYF,TGCGCCAGCAGCGCCTGGAACGGGGCTTACGAGCAGTACTTC